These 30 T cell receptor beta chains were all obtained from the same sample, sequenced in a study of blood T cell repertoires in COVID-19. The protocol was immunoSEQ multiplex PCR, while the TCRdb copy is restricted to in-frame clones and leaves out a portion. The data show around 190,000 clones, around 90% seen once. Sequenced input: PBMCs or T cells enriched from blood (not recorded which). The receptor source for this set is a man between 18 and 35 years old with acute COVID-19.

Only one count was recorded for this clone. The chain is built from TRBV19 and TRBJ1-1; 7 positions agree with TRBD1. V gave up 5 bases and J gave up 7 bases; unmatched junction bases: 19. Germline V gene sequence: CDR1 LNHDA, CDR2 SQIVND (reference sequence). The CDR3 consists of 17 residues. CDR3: CASSAPVIVEGANEAFF. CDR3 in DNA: TGTGCCAGTAGTGCCCCAGTCATTGTTGAGGGGGCGAATGAAGCTTTCTTT.

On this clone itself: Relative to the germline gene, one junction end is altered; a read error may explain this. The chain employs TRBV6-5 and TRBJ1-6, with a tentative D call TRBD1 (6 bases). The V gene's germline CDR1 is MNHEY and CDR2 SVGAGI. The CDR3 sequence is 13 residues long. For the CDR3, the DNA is TGTGCCAGCAGTTACTCCACCCAGGGGCGACTCGTATTT. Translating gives CASSYSTQGRLVF.

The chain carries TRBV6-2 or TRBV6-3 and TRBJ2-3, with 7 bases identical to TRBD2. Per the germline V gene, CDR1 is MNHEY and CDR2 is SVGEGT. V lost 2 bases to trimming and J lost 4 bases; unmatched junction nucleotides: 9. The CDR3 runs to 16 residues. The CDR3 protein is CASSYLGGRGADTQYF. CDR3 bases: TGTGCCAGCAGTTACCTCGGCGGGAGAGGGGCAGATACGCAGTATTTT.

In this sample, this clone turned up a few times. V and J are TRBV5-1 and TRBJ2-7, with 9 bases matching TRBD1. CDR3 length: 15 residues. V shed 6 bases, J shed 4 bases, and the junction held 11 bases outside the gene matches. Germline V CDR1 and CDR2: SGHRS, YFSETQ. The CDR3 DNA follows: TGCGCCAGCAACCCGACAGGGGGAATTGGGTACGAGCAGTACTTC. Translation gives CASNPTGGIGYEQYF.

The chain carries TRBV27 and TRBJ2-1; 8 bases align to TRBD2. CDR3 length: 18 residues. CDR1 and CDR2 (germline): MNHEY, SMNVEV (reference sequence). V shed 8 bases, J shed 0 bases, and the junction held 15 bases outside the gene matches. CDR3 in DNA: TGTGCCAGCGCCCCGGGACTAGTGGGGGTCAGCTCCTACAATGAGCAGTTCTTC. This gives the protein CASAPGLVGVSSYNEQFF.

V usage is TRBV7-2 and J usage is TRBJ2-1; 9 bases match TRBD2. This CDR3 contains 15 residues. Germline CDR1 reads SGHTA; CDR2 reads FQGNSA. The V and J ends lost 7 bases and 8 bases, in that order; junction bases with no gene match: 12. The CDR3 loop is CASTDKREAYDEQFF. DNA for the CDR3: TGTGCCAGCACCGACAAGCGGGAGGCGTACGATGAGCAGTTCTTC.

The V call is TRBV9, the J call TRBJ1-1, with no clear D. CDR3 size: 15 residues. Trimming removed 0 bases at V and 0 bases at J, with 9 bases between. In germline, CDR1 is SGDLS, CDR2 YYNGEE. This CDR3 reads CASSVDGELNTEAFF. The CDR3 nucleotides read TGTGCCAGCAGCGTAGACGGAGAGTTGAACACTGAAGCTTTCTTT.

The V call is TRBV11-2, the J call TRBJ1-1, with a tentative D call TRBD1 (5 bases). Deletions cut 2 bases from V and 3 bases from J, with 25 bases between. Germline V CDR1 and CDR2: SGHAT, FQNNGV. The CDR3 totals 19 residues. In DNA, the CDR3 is TGTGCCAGCAGCTTACCTACAGACAGCCCAGTTTCGGGGGACACTGAAGCTTTCTTT. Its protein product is CASSLPTDSPVSGDTEAFF.

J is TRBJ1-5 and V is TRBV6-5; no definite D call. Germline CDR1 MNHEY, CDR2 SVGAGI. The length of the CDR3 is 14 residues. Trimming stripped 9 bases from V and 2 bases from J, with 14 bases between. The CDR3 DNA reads TGTGCCAGTACCTCCGGTTTGGGCAATCAGCCCCAGCATTTT. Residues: CASTSGLGNQPQHF.

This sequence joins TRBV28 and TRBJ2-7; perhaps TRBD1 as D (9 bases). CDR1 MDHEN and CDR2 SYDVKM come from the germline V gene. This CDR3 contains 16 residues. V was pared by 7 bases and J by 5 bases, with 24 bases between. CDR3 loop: CASNPRGGTGLDEQYF. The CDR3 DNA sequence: TGTGCCAGCAACCCCCGGGGGGGGACAGGGTTGGACGAGCAGTACTTC.

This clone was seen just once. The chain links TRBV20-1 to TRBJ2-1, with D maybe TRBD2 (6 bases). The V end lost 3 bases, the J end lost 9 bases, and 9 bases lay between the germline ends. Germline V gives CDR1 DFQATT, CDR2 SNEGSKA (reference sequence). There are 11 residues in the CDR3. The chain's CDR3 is CSASLGGEQFF. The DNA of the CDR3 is TGCAGTGCTAGTCTGGGGGGTGAGCAGTTCTTC.

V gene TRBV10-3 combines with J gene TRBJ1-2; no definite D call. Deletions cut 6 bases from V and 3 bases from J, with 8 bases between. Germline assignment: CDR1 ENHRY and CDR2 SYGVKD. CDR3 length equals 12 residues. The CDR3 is CAIRNRDYGYTF. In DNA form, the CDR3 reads TGTGCCATCAGGAACAGAGACTATGGCTACACCTTC.

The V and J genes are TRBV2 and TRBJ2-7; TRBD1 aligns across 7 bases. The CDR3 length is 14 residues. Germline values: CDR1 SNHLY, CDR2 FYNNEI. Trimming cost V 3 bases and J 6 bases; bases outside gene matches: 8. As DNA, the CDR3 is TGTGCCAGCAGTGATCTGGGACAGATGGGCGAGCAGTACTTC. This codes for CASSDLGQMGEQYF.

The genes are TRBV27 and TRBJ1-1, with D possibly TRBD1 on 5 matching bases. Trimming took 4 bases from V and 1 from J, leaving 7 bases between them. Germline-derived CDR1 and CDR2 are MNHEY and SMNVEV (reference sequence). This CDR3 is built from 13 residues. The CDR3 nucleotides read TGTGCCAGCAGTTGGGGGGAGAACACTGAAGCTTTCTTT. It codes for CASSWGENTEAFF.

The CDR3 DNA follows: TGTGCCAAACGCCGGGACTACATAGCCTACGAGCAGTACTTC. Translating it yields CAKRRDYIAYEQYF. The chain carries TRBV19 and TRBJ2-7; 7 bases match TRBD2. The CDR3 sequence is 14 residues long. V lost 10 bases and J lost 2; bases outside the gene matches: 11. Germline V lookup: CDR1 LNHDA, CDR2 SQIVND (reference sequence).

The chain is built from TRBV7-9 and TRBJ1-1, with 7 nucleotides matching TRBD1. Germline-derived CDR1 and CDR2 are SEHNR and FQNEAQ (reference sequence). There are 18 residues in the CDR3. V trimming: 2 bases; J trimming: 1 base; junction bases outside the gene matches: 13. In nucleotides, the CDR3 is TGTGCCAGCAGCTTATCTCCAAGGGGGCCTAAAAAGAACACTGAAGCTTTCTTT. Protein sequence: CASSLSPRGPKKNTEAFF. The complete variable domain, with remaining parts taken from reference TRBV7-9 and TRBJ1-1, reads DTGVSQNPRHKITKRGQNVTFRCDPISEHNRLYWYRQTLGQGPEFLTYFQNEAQLEKSRLLSDRFSAERPKGSFSTLEIQRTEQGDSAMYLCASSLSPRGPKKNTEAFFGQGTRLTVV.

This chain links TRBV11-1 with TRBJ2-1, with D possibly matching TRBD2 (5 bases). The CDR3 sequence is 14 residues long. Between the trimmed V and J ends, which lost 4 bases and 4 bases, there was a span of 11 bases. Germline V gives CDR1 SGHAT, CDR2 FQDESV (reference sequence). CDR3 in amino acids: CASSSPAEYNEQFF. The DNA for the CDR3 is TGTGCCAGCAGCTCCCCAGCGGAATACAATGAGCAGTTCTTC.

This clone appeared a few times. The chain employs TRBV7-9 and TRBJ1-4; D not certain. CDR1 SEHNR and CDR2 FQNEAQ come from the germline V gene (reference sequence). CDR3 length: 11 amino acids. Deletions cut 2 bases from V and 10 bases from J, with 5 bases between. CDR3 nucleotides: TGTGCCAGCAGCTTATCCGTAAAACTGTTTTTT. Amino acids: CASSLSVKLFF.

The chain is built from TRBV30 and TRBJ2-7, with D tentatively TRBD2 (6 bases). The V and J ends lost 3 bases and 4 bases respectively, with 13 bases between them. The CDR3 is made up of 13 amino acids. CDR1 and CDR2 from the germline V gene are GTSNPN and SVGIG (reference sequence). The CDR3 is CAWREGGGYEQYF. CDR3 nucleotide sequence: TGTGCCTGGAGGGAGGGTGGGGGTTACGAGCAGTACTTC.

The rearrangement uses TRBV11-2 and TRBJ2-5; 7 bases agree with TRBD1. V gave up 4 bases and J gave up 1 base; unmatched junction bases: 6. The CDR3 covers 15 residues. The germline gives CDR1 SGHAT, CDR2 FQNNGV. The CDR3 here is CASSSIRGLQETQYF. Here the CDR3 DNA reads TGTGCCAGCAGCTCCATTAGGGGGCTCCAAGAGACCCAGTACTTC.

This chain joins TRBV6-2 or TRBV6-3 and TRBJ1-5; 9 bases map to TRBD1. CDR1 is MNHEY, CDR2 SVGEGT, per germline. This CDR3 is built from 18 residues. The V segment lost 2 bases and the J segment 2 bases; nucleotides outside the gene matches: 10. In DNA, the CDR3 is TGTGCCAGCAGTTACCAGGACAGGGGAAGGTGGGGCAATCAGCCCCAGCATTTT. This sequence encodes CASSYQDRGRWGNQPQHF.

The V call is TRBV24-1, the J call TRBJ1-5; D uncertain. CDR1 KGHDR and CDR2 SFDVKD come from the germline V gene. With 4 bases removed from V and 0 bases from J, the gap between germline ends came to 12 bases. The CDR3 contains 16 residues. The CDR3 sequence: CATSDSTGFSNQPQHF. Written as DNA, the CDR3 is TGTGCCACCAGTGACTCTACGGGGTTTAGCAATCAGCCCCAGCATTTT.

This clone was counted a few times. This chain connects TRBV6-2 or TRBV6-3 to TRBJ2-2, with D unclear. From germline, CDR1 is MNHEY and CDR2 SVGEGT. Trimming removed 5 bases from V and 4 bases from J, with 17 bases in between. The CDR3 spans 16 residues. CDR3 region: CASSPDSFHPTGELFF. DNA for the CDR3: TGTGCCAGCAGTCCAGACTCATTTCATCCCACCGGGGAGCTGTTTTTT.

In DNA form, the CDR3 reads TGTGCCAGCAGCAGGACTAGCGGCTACGAGCAGTACTTC. This gives the protein CASSRTSGYEQYF. The chain combines TRBV28 with TRBJ2-7; TRBD2 agrees at 10 bases. This CDR3 comprises 13 residues. With V trimmed by 6 bases and J by 3 bases, 2 bases remained unmatched. Germline-derived CDR1 and CDR2 are MDHEN and SYDVKM.

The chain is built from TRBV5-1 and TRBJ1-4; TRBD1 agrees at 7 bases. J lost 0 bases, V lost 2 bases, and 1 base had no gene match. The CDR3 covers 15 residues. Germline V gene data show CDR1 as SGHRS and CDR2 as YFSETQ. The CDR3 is CASSFGTATNEKLFF. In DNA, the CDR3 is TGCGCCAGCAGCTTCGGGACAGCAACTAATGAAAAACTGTTTTTT.

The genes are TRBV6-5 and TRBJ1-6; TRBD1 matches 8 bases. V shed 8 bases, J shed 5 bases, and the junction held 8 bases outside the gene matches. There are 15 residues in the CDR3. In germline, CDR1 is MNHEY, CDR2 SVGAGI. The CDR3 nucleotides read TGTGCCAGCCGGGAACAGGGGGTAAATAATTCACCCCTCCACTTT. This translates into CASREQGVNNSPLHF.

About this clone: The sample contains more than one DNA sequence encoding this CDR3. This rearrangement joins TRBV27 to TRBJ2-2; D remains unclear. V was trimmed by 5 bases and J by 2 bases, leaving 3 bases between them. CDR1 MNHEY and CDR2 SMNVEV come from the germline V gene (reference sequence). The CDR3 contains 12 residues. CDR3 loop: CASSLNTGELFF. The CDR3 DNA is TGTGCCAGCAGTCTCAACACCGGGGAGCTGTTTTTT.

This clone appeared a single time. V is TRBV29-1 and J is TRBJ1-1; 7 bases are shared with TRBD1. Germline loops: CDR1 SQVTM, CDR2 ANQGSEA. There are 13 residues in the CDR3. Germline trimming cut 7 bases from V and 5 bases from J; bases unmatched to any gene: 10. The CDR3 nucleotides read TGCAGCGAACAACAGGGGAAAGGGACTGAAGCTTTCTTT. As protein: CSEQQGKGTEAFF.

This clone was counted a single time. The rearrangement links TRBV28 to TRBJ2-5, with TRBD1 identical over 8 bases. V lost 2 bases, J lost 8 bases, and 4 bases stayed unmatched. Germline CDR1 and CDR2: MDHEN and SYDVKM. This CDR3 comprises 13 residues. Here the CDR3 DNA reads TGTGCCAGCAGTTTAGGCAGGGGGCCCACCCAGTACTTC. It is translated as CASSLGRGPTQYF.

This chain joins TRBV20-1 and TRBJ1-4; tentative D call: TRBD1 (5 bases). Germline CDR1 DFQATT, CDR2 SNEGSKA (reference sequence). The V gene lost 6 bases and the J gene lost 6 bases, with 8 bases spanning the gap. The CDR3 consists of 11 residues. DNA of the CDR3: TGCAGTGCCTGGGGGGATGAAAAACTGTTTTTT. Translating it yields CSAWGDEKLFF.